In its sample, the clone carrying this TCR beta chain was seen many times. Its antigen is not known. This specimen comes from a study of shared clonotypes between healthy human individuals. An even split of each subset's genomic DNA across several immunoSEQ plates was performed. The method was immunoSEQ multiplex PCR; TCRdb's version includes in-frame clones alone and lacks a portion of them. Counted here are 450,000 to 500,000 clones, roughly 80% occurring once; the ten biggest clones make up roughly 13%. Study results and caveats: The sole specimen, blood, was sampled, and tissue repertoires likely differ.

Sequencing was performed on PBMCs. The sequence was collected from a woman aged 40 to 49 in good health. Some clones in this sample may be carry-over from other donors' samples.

The CDR3 loop is CASSPPQLAGSYEQYF. In nucleotides, the CDR3 is TGTGCCAGCAGCCCCCCCCAACTAGCGGGAAGCTACGAGCAGTACTTC. The rearrangement joins TRBV7-8 to TRBJ2-7; TRBD2 aligns across 10 bases. Germline CDR1 reads SGHVS; CDR2 reads FQNEAQ. The CDR3 covers 16 residues. Germline trimming cut 5 bases from V and 3 bases from J; bases unmatched to any gene: 10.